Listed below are T cell receptor beta chains from one sample, sequenced in a study of T cell responses to AZD1222 COVID-19 vaccine. The data were produced by immunoSEQ multiplex PCR, yet TCRdb's version contains in-frame clones alone and is incomplete. Altogether tens of thousands of clones are present, 90% being singletons, with the ten largest covering roughly two fifths. Sequencing was performed on peripheral blood, taken 28 days after the second AZD1222 dose. These receptors all come from an adult who received the AZD1222 COVID-19 vaccine. Each CDR3 is given with its conserved first and last residue. A D gene is named only where the DNA matches it firmly. The size field is filled for only some rows; it gives once, few, many or a size class.

abundance: NA
d_gene: NA
v_gene: TRBV9
j_gene: TRBJ2-2
CDR3aa: CASSVNVAPDTGELFF
CDR3nt: TGTGCCAGCAGCGTAAACGTAGCCCCGGACACCGGGGAGCTGTTTTTT

abundance: NA
d_gene: TRBD1
v_gene: TRBV3-1/TRBV3-2
j_gene: TRBJ1-2
CDR3aa: CASSRDSYGSIYGYTF
CDR3nt: TGTGCCAGCAGCCGGGACAGTTATGGGTCGATCTATGGCTACACCTTC

abundance: NA
d_gene: NA
v_gene: TRBV7-2
j_gene: TRBJ2-2
CDR3aa: CASSELRNQANTGELFF
CDR3nt: TGTGCCAGCAGCGAACTACGTAATCAGGCTAACACCGGGGAGCTGTTTTTT

abundance: once
d_gene: NA
v_gene: TRBV5-1
j_gene: TRBJ1-3
CDR3aa: CASSLTPGGSGNTIYF
CDR3nt: TGCGCCAGCAGCTTAACCCCCGGAGGCTCTGGAAACACCATATATTTT

abundance: NA
d_gene: TRBD1
v_gene: TRBV4-3
j_gene: TRBJ1-2
CDR3aa: CASSQRPGTVDYYGYTF
CDR3nt: TGCGCCAGCAGCCAAAGACCCGGGACAGTTGATTACTATGGCTACACCTTC

abundance: NA
d_gene: TRBD1
v_gene: TRBV6-5
j_gene: TRBJ2-2
CDR3aa: CAVRQGLNTGELFF
CDR3nt: TGTGCCGTCCGACAGGGATTGAACACCGGGGAGCTGTTTTTT

abundance: NA
d_gene: NA
v_gene: TRBV12-3/TRBV12-4
j_gene: TRBJ1-1
CDR3aa: CASSFTANTEAFF
CDR3nt: TGTGCCAGCAGTTTTACAGCGAACACTGAAGCTTTCTTT

abundance: NA
d_gene: NA
v_gene: TRBV6-5
j_gene: TRBJ2-1
CDR3aa: CASSLFGQPYNEQFF
CDR3nt: TGTGCCAGCAGCCTATTTGGACAACCCTACAATGAGCAGTTCTTC

abundance: NA
d_gene: NA
v_gene: TRBV3-1/TRBV3-2
j_gene: TRBJ2-7
CDR3aa: CASSLHRDEQYF
CDR3nt: TGTGCCAGCAGCCTACACCGTGACGAGCAGTACTTC

abundance: NA
d_gene: NA
v_gene: TRBV6-5
j_gene: TRBJ1-5
CDR3aa: CASRPTGIHQPQHF
CDR3nt: TGTGCCAGCAGACCCACAGGAATCCATCAGCCCCAGCATTTT

abundance: NA
d_gene: TRBD1
v_gene: TRBV3-1/TRBV3-2
j_gene: TRBJ1-5
CDR3aa: CASSQNRGGQPQHF
CDR3nt: TGTGCCAGCAGCCAAAACAGGGGTGGGCAGCCCCAGCATTTT

abundance: NA
d_gene: NA
v_gene: TRBV9
j_gene: TRBJ1-5
CDR3aa: CASSVGGDGDQPQHF
CDR3nt: TGTGCCAGCAGCGTAGGGGGGGATGGCGATCAGCCCCAGCATTTT

abundance: NA
d_gene: NA
v_gene: TRBV6-5
j_gene: TRBJ1-4
CDR3aa: CASSWGSTNEKLFF
CDR3nt: TGTGCCAGCAGTTGGGGGTCAACTAATGAAAAACTGTTTTTT

abundance: NA
d_gene: NA
v_gene: TRBV14
j_gene: TRBJ2-1
CDR3aa: CASSPVGGPYNEQFF
CDR3nt: TGTGCCAGCAGCCCAGTGGGGGGACCTTACAATGAGCAGTTCTTC

abundance: NA
d_gene: TRBD2
v_gene: TRBV4-2
j_gene: TRBJ2-3
CDR3aa: CASSLSAGGTDTQYF
CDR3nt: TGTGCCAGCAGCCTATCAGCGGGGGGCACAGATACGCAGTATTTT

abundance: NA
d_gene: TRBD1
v_gene: TRBV11-2
j_gene: TRBJ1-1
CDR3aa: CASSSGQQVTMNTEAFF
CDR3nt: TGTGCCAGCAGCTCGGGACAGCAGGTCACGATGAACACTGAAGCTTTCTTT

abundance: NA
d_gene: NA
v_gene: TRBV28
j_gene: TRBJ2-5
CDR3aa: CASSLGSVGVVRETQYF
CDR3nt: TGTGCCAGCAGTTTGGGGTCTGTGGGGGTCGTGAGGGAGACCCAGTACTTC

abundance: NA
d_gene: NA
v_gene: TRBV5-1
j_gene: TRBJ2-7
CDR3aa: CASSLGGARSSYEQYF
CDR3nt: TGCGCCAGCAGCTTGGGGGGGGCGCGAAGCTCCTACGAGCAGTACTTC

abundance: few
d_gene: NA
v_gene: TRBV19
j_gene: TRBJ2-5
CDR3aa: CASSIPSAETQYF
CDR3nt: TGTGCCAGTAGTATACCTAGCGCCGAGACCCAGTACTTC